The text below deals with one TCR beta chain. Its antigen remains unidentified. Sequencing followed a ViraFEST assay step that expanded antigen-specific CD4+ T cells with viral peptide pools. Subsequent to a culture period of around 10 days, CD4+ T cells were isolated. Convalescent patients had PCR-confirmed SARS-CoV-2 infection between March and December 2020. The culture medium for approximately 1.9 million PBMC per well included 10 IU/ml IL-2 and 8.5 to 10 ug/ml peptides. Researchers assigned an HIV-1 Nef peptide pool to the negative control culture. Produced via immunoSEQ multiplex PCR; TCRdb's table is partial and in-frame only. The sample contains 55,000 or so clones, more than 65% of which appear only once. This record comes from a study of vaccination effects on CD4 cells after COVID-19. Study summary: Sample donation by two convalescent patients took place 16 days and one week before vaccination.

J lost 12 bases, V lost 4 bases, and 8 bases had no gene match. Germline-derived CDR1 and CDR2 are PRHDT and FYEKMQ (reference sequence). The CDR3 loop spans 12 amino acids. Study-level findings and limits: At late timepoints after vaccination, vaccine- and infection-induced clones shrank markedly.

This chain joins TRBV13 and TRBJ2-7; 8 nucleotides match TRBD2. This sample comprised CD4+ T cells from PBMCs cultured with HIV peptides, obtained before COVID-19 vaccination. Sample subset: HIV-1 Nef peptide pool negative control/reference culture. This receptor was identified in a human donor who had a prior SARS-CoV-2 infection. The CDR3 DNA sequence: TGTGCCAGCAGCTCAACGCGGGGGGCCCCGTACTTC. Translated: CASSSTRGAPYF. The full variable domain, its missing parts supplied by reference TRBV13 and TRBJ2-7, is AAGVIQSPRHLIKEKRETATLKCYPIPRHDTVYWYQQGPGQDPQFLISFYEKMQSDKGSIPDRFSAQQFSDYHSELNMSSLELGDSALYFCASSSTRGAPYFGPGTRLTVT.